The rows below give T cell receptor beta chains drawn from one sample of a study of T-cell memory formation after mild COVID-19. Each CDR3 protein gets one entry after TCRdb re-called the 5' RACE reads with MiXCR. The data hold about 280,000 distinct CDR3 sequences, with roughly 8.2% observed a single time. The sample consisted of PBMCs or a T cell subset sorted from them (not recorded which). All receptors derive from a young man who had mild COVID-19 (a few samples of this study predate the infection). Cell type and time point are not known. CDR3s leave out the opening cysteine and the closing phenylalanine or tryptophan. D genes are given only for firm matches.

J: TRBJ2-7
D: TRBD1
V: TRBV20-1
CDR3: SARDHRGPGYEQY

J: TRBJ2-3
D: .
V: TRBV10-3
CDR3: AISGGGASADTQY

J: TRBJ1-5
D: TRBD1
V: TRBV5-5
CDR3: ASSLRGNRGQPQH

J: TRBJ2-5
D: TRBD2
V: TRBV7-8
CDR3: ASSYRGRAVDQY

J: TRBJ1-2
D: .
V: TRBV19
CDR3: ASSIGAGYGYT

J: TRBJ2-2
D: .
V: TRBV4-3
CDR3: ASSQDTPQAGELF

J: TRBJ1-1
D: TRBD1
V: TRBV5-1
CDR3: ASSLLQGDTEAF

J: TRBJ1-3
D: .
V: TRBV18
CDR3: ASSPQAPPGNTIY

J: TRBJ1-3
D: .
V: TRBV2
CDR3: ASSEGSSGNTIY

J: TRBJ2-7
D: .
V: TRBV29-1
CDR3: SVVEQAGYEQY

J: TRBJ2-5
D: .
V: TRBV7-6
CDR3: ASTYSYQETQY

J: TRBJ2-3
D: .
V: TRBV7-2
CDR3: ASSWSRDSGWDTQY

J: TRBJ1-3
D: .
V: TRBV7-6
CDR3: ASSLDISGNTIY

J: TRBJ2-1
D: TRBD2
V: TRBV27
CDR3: ASSLGGGAGNEQF

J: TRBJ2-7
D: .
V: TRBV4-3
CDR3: ASSHLRADEQY

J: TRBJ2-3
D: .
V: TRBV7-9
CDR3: ASSSEGGTQY

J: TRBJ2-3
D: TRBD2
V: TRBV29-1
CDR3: SVSGGETDTQY

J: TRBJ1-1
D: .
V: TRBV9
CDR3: ASSPLLSEGDTEAF

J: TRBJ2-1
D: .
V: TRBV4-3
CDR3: ASSQDRLRGQF

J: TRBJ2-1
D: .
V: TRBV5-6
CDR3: ASSSPRTREDSEQF

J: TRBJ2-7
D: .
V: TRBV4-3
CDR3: ASSQDLGGALDEQY

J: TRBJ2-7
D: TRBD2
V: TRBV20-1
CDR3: SAPGGGPRVEQY

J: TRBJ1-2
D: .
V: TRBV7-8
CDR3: ASSLRDVNYGYT

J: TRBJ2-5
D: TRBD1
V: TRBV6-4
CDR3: ASSDSDRGRAETQY

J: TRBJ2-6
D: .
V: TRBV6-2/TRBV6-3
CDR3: ASSPFGSGSGANVLT

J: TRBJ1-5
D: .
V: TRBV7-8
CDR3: ASSLAYPLNNQPQH

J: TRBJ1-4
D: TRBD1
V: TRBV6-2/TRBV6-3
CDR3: ASSLDRDRNEKLF

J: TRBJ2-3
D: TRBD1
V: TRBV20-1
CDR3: SANGQGVTDTQY

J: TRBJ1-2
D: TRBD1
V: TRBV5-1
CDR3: ASSLGPGQGSLGYT

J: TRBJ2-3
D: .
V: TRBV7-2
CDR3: ASTLEAPDTQY

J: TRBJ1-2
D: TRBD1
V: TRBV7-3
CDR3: ASSPTGGLANYGYT

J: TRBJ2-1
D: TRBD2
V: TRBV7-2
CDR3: ASSLPSGGSSYNEQF

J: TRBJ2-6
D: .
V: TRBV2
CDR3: ASNLPGSGANVLT

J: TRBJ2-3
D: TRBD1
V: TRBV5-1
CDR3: ASSLEIGGADTQY

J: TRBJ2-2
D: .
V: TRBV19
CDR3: ASSMRHPTNTGELF

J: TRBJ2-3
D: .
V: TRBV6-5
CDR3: ASSATTDTQY

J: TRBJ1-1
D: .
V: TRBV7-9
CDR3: ASSRRDINEAF

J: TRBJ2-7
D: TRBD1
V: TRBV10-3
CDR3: AIRTRTGSDEQY

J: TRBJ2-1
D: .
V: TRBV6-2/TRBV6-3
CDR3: ASRYSQTDNNEQF

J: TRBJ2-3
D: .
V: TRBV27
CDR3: ASSSRPTDTQY

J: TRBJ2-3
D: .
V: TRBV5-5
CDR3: ASSFRTSADTQY

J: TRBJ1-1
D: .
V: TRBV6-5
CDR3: ASSHHLNTEAF

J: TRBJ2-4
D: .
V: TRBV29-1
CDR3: SVVGGAGENIQY

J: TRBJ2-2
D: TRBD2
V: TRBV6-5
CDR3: ASSPSGLANTGELF

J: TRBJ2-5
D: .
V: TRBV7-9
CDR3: ASSLSGKGETQY

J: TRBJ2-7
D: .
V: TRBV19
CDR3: ASSSEGNRAPSYEQY

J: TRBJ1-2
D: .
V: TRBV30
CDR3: AWSGHPVGYT

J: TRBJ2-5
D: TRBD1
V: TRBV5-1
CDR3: ASSGQGDQETQY

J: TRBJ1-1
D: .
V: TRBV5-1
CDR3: ASSIQGNTEAF

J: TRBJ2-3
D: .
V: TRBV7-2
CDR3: ASNLASGPVDTQY

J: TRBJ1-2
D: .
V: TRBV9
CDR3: ASSVAEGYGHGYT